Each of the 22 T cell receptor beta chains below was sequenced from the same sample in a study of blood T cell repertoires in COVID-19. Data came from immunoSEQ multiplex PCR; TCRdb stores just in-frame clones and leaves some out. The data hold about 300,000 clones, with 87% observed a single time. Source material: PBMCs or T cells enriched from blood (not recorded which). The receptor set was obtained from a woman in her twenties or thirties who had recovered from COVID-19.

This clone was counted once. V usage is TRBV30 and J usage is TRBJ1-4; D not resolved. The V and J ends lost 4 bases and 7 bases respectively, with 10 bases between them. Germline V gene sequence: CDR1 GTSNPN, CDR2 SVGIG (reference sequence). There are 12 residues in the CDR3. The CDR3 sequence: CAWTTPGEKLFF. The DNA of the CDR3 is TGTGCCTGGACCACCCCAGGTGAAAAACTGTTTTTT. The full variable domain, with the rest looked up from reference TRBV30 and TRBJ1-4, is SQTIHQWPATLVQPVGSPLSLECTVEGTSNPNLYWYRQAAGRGLQLLFYSVGIGQISSEVPQNLSASRPQDRQFILSSKKLLLSDSGFYLCAWTTPGEKLFFGSGTQLSVL.

CDR3 sequence: CASSPRGSYGYTF. CDR3 DNA sequence: TGCGCCAGCAGCCCGCGCGGGAGCTATGGCTACACCTTC. The rearrangement uses TRBV4-1 and TRBJ1-2; D gene ambiguous. This CDR3 spans 13 amino acids. Trimming took off 4 bases at V and 4 bases at J, with 10 bases between the two ends. Germline loops: CDR1 MGHRA, CDR2 YSYEKL.

This clone was observed a handful of times. The CDR3 reads CAWSPGAFYGYTF. The CDR3 DNA reads as TGTGCCTGGAGTCCGGGTGCGTTTTATGGCTACACCTTC. The chain recombines TRBV30 with TRBJ1-2; the D is unclear. Germline loops: CDR1 GTSNPN, CDR2 SVGIG (reference sequence). V was shortened by 2 bases and J by 5 bases, with 12 bases between the two germline ends. The CDR3 is 13 amino acids.

The table lists this clone with a count of one. The chain links TRBV15 to TRBJ1-5; D is unresolved. The CDR3 totals 13 residues. Germline CDR1 is LNHNV and CDR2 is YYDKDF (reference sequence). The V end lost 4 bases, the J end lost 1 base, and 5 bases lay between the germline ends. The DNA for the CDR3 is TGTGCCACCAGCACACAAAGCAATCAGCCCCAGCATTTT. As protein: CATSTQSNQPQHF.

V usage is TRBV5-1 and J usage is TRBJ2-1, with TRBD2 matching over 8 bases. The length of the CDR3 is 15 residues. J was trimmed by 5 bases and V by 0 bases; bases with no gene match: 4. Germline CDR1 is SGHRS and CDR2 is YFSETQ. CDR3 coding DNA: TGCGCCAGCAGCTTGGTAGCGGGGAATAACAATGAGCAGTTCTTC. It specifies CASSLVAGNNNEQFF.

In the case of this clone: This sample includes further DNA sequences coding for the same CDR3. The J gene is TRBJ1-2, the V gene TRBV9, with 9 bases that match TRBD1. The CDR3 sequence is 13 residues long. Germline CDR1 SGDLS, CDR2 YYNGEE. V was clipped by 4 bases and J by 8 bases; unmatched bases: 6. The CDR3 is CASSSGQGDGYTF. The CDR3 region has the DNA TGTGCCAGCAGCTCGGGACAGGGCGACGGCTACACCTTC. The full variable domain, with the rest looked up from reference TRBV9 and TRBJ1-2, is DSGVTQTPKHLITATGQRVTLRCSPRSGDLSVYWYQQSLDQGLQFLIQYYNGEERAKGNILERFSAQQFPDLHSELNLSSLELGDSALYFCASSSGQGDGYTFGSGTRLTVV.

The chain joins TRBV5-4 to TRBJ2-5; weak D call: TRBD2 (6 bases). In germline, CDR1 is SGHNT, CDR2 YYREEE (reference sequence). The CDR3 loop spans 14 amino acids. V dropped 4 bases and J dropped 5 bases, with 15 bases sitting between them. The CDR3 DNA is TGTGCCAGCAGCACGATCCTAGCGCCGGAGACCCAGTACTTC. Amino acid sequence: CASSTILAPETQYF.

The V gene is TRBV30, the J gene TRBJ1-2, with D perhaps TRBD1 (5 bases). The germline gives CDR1 GTSNPN, CDR2 SVGIG (reference sequence). The V and J ends lost 4 bases and 5 bases respectively, with 20 bases between them. The CDR3 runs 15 residues. In DNA, the CDR3 is TGTGCCTGGACGTCCCGGGGGGGAGGAGGTTATGGCTACACCTTC. Its protein product is CAWTSRGGGGYGYTF.

V and J are TRBV10-3 and TRBJ1-3, with unresolved D. Germline assignment: CDR1 ENHRY and CDR2 SYGVKD. Trimming cost V 4 bases and J 0 bases, with 7 bases left between them. The CDR3 extends over 14 amino acids. CDR3 residues: CAISGVLSGNTIYF. As DNA, the CDR3 is TGTGCCATCAGTGGCGTTCTCTCTGGAAACACCATATATTTT.

This chain uses TRBV27 with TRBJ2-7; 8 bases align to TRBD2. Per the germline V gene, CDR1 is MNHEY and CDR2 is SMNVEV (reference sequence). V shed 7 bases and J 2 bases; nucleotides not matched to a gene: 4. The CDR3 sequence is 13 residues long. The CDR3 loop is CASTGGLAYEQYF. DNA of the CDR3: TGTGCCAGCACGGGAGGGTTAGCCTACGAGCAGTACTTC.

The rearrangement uses TRBV7-9 and TRBJ1-2; D unresolved. The germline gives CDR1 SEHNR, CDR2 FQNEAQ (reference sequence). The CDR3 loop spans 14 amino acids. Trimming removed 3 bases from V and 6 bases from J, with 14 bases in between. CDR3: CASSFAAGENGYTF. The CDR3 bases are TGTGCCAGCAGCTTCGCTGCGGGCGAGAATGGCTACACCTTC.

This clone appeared a few times. The CDR3 nucleotides are TGTGCCAGCCGGGTCCAGACAGGGCGTAGCAATCAGCCCCAGCATTTT. Encoded protein: CASRVQTGRSNQPQHF. The rearrangement joins TRBV19 to TRBJ1-5; 7 positions match TRBD1. Germline V gene data show CDR1 as LNHDA and CDR2 as SQIVND (reference sequence). After removal of 9 bases from V and 0 bases from J, the junction contained 11 bases not matched to a gene. CDR3 size: 16 residues.

The chain joins TRBV6-1 to TRBJ2-7; D call uncertain. CDR3 length: 12 amino acids. V was shortened by 3 bases and J by 1 base, with 4 bases between the two germline ends. The germline V gene has CDR1 MNHNS and CDR2 SASEGT. The CDR3 DNA is TGTGCCAGCAGTGAGAGGTCCTACGAGCAGTACTTC. Translated: CASSERSYEQYF.

This clone was counted once. J is TRBJ2-7 and V is TRBV9; possibly TRBD2 for D (7 bases). The V and J ends lost 4 bases and 9 bases respectively, with 20 bases between them. Germline CDR1 and CDR2: SGDLS and YYNGEE. The CDR3 covers 14 residues. The DNA of the CDR3 is TGTGCCAGCAGCCCCGGAGGGGGGGCATTCGGGCAGTACTTC. This gives the protein CASSPGGGAFGQYF.

This clone was observed once. This chain connects TRBV3-1 (or the pseudogene TRBV3-2) to TRBJ2-5, with D unresolved. The CDR3 consists of 14 residues. The V gene lost 4 bases and the J gene lost 1 base, with 10 bases spanning the gap. Germline V CDR1 and CDR2: LGHDT, YNNKEL (reference sequence). In DNA form, the CDR3 reads TGTGCCAGCAGCCCCCTTTTTTCCCAAGAGACCCAGTACTTC. This sequence encodes CASSPLFSQETQYF.

V is TRBV29-1 and J is TRBJ1-1, with unresolved D. The CDR3 is 13 amino acids. In germline, CDR1 is SQVTM, CDR2 ANQGSEA. Trimming shortened V by 6 bases and J by 4 bases, and 15 bases separated the two germline ends. CDR3 loop: CSVLSGSGTEAFF. CDR3 DNA: TGCAGCGTCCTCTCGGGGAGCGGCACTGAAGCTTTCTTT.

The V and J genes are TRBV4-3 and TRBJ2-1, with 9 bases lining up with TRBD2. The CDR3 covers 16 residues. Trimming cost V 6 bases and J 0 bases; bases outside gene matches: 6. Looked up from germline, CDR1 is LGHNA and CDR2 is YSLEER. CDR3 nucleotides: TGCGCCAGCAGTGTTACAGCGGGGGGCTCCTACAATGAGCAGTTCTTC. Its translation: CASSVTAGGSYNEQFF.

This chain connects TRBV4-1 to TRBJ2-1, with 7 nucleotides matching TRBD2. CDR1 is MGHRA and CDR2 is YSYEKL in the germline V gene. The ends lost 3 bases at V and 8 bases at J; junction bases unmatched: 16. The CDR3 is made up of 17 amino acids. In DNA form, the CDR3 reads TGCGCCAGCAGCCATCCCGACCGACTAGCCTCGGTGGATGAGCAGTTCTTC. Its translation is CASSHPDRLASVDEQFF.

The chain uses TRBV7-6 and TRBJ2-1; TRBD2 aligns across 11 bases. CDR1 and CDR2 (germline): SGHVS, FNYEAQ. V lost 5 bases, J lost 8 bases, and 11 bases stayed unmatched. This CDR3 spans 16 amino acids. CDR3 DNA: TGTGCCAGCAGCCCTCCAAGGTTAGCGGGGGGGGATGAGCAGTTCTTC. This encodes CASSPPRLAGGDEQFF.

The chain combines TRBV7-2 with TRBJ2-7; tentatively, D is TRBD1 (6 bases). In germline, CDR1 is SGHTA, CDR2 FQGNSA. The CDR3 spans 14 residues. V shed 4 bases and J shed 8 bases, with 18 bases lying between them. Here the CDR3 reads CASSSRTDYSQQYF. CDR3 in DNA: TGTGCCAGCAGCTCTAGGACAGACTATTCCCAGCAGTACTTC. Looking up the rest from reference TRBV7-2 and TRBJ2-7 gives the full variable domain: GAGVSQSPSNKVTEKGKDVELRCDPISGHTALYWYRQSLGQGLEFLIYFQGNSAPDKSGLPSDRFSAERTGGSVSTLTIQRTQQEDSAVYLCASSSRTDYSQQYFGPGTRLTVT.

The chain couples TRBV6-6 to TRBJ1-1; unclear D gene. With 7 bases removed from V and 10 bases from J, the gap between germline ends came to 16 bases. Per the germline V gene, CDR1 is MNHNY and CDR2 is SVGAGI (reference sequence). This CDR3 region has 12 residues. The chain's CDR3 is CASNPKSRGAFF. The CDR3 DNA sequence: TGTGCCAGCAACCCGAAGAGCCGGGGAGCTTTCTTT.

This clone has only a few counts. The genes are TRBV24-1 and TRBJ2-2; no reliable D call. Deletions cut 8 bases from V and 3 bases from J, with 6 bases between. CDR1 is KGHDR, CDR2 SFDVKD, per germline. The CDR3 has 12 residues. The CDR3 DNA follows: TGTGCCACCATGGGCTACACCGGGGAGCTGTTTTTT. As protein: CATMGYTGELFF.